This entry lists 22 T cell receptor beta chains sequenced from one sample in a study of T cell responses to AZD1222 COVID-19 vaccine. Data came from immunoSEQ multiplex PCR; TCRdb stores just in-frame clones and leaves some out. The sample records 110,000 to 150,000 clones, approximately 85% being singletons. This sample comprised peripheral blood, obtained on day 0 of AZD1222 vaccination. These receptors were collected from an adult in good health.

This chain uses TRBV7-8 with TRBJ1-1; the D gene is possibly TRBD1 (5 bases). The CDR3 runs to 13 residues. Germline V gene lookup returns CDR1 SGHVS and CDR2 FQNEAQ. With 5 bases removed from V and 1 base from J, the gap between germline ends came to 8 bases. The CDR3 region has the DNA TGTGCCAGCAGCAAGACAGCGAACACTGAAGCTTTCTTT. Residues: CASSKTANTEAFF.

The chain uses TRBV6-1 and TRBJ1-4; a weak D match, TRBD1 (5 bases). This CDR3 is 13 amino acids long. Trimming shortened V by 1 base and J by 8 bases, and 8 bases separated the two germline ends. Germline V CDR1 and CDR2: MNHNS, SASEGT. In DNA, the CDR3 is TGTGCCAGCAGTGAAGTGAACAGGGAAAAACTGTTTTTT. Encoded protein: CASSEVNREKLFF.

This chain links TRBV6-1 with TRBJ1-2, with D maybe TRBD1 (6 bases). CDR1 is MNHNS and CDR2 is SASEGT in the germline V gene. The CDR3 covers 15 residues. V gave up 2 bases and J gave up 4 bases, with 14 bases separating them. The CDR3 sequence is CASSETGFFGYGYTF. The CDR3 DNA is TGTGCCAGCAGTGAAACAGGGTTTTTTGGCTATGGCTACACCTTC.

The chain is built from TRBV5-1 and TRBJ2-5; 9 nucleotides align to TRBD1. CDR1 and CDR2 (germline): SGHRS, YFSETQ. This CDR3 has 13 amino acids. J gave up 4 bases and V 4 bases, and 2 bases lay outside the gene matches. CDR3 in DNA: TGCGCCAGCAGCGGACAGGGGCTAGAGACCCAGTACTTC. Its protein product is CASSGQGLETQYF. Together with reference TRBV5-1 and TRBJ2-5, the CDR3 gives the full variable domain: KAGVTQTPRYLIKTRGQQVTLSCSPISGHRSVSWYQQTPGQGLQFLFEYFSETQRNKGNFPGRFSGRQFSNSRSEMNVSTLELGDSALYLCASSGQGLETQYFGPGTRLLVL.

In nucleotides, the CDR3 is TGTGCCAGCAGACAACAGGGGGAAGGATTCGAGACCCAGTACTTC. This gives the protein CASRQQGEGFETQYF. V usage is TRBV7-2 and J usage is TRBJ2-5, with 8 bases aligning to TRBD1. J gave up 5 bases and V 6 bases, and 11 bases lay outside the gene matches. CDR3 length: 15 residues. The germline V gene has CDR1 SGHTA and CDR2 FQGNSA.

The chain carries TRBV2 and TRBJ2-7; no firm D call. V shed 5 bases and J shed 6 bases, with 5 bases lying between them. The CDR3 length is 10 residues. Germline assignment: CDR1 SNHLY and CDR2 FYNNEI. The DNA of the CDR3 is TGTGCCAGCAGTAGGGTCGAGCAGTACTTC. Its protein product is CASSRVEQYF.

V usage is TRBV14 and J usage is TRBJ1-1, with TRBD1 matching 7 bases. CDR3 length equals 14 residues. The germline CDR1 and CDR2 sequences are SGHDN and FVKESK. V lost 1 base and J lost 7; bases outside the gene matches: 6. This CDR3 reads CASSQGGQYYEAFF. In DNA form, the CDR3 reads TGTGCCAGCAGCCAAGGGGGACAGTACTATGAAGCTTTCTTT.

The V call is TRBV28, the J call TRBJ1-3; tentative D call: TRBD1 (6 bases). The germline V gene encodes CDR1 MDHEN and CDR2 SYDVKM. This CDR3 has 16 residues. V was cut by 5 bases and J by 0 bases, with 14 bases left in between. CDR3 DNA sequence: TGTGCCAGCAGTACCCGTCGGACAGTCTCTGGAAACACCATATATTTT. Amino acid sequence: CASSTRRTVSGNTIYF.

The chain has TRBV28 and TRBJ2-1; TRBD2 agrees at 12 bases. CDR1 and CDR2 from the germline V gene are MDHEN and SYDVKM. The CDR3 spans 18 residues. The ends lost 6 bases at V and 0 bases at J; junction bases unmatched: 9. The CDR3 region is CASRTTGLAGNSYNEQFF. CDR3 coding DNA: TGTGCCAGCAGGACGACCGGACTAGCGGGGAACTCCTACAATGAGCAGTTCTTC.

The CDR3 bases are TGTGCCAGCAGAGCTTCGGGGAACTATGGCTACACCTTC. It encodes CASRASGNYGYTF. The chain combines TRBV27 with TRBJ1-2; D not certain. CDR3 length: 13 amino acids. The germline CDR1 and CDR2 sequences are MNHEY and SMNVEV (reference sequence). V lost 6 bases, J lost 2 bases, and 10 bases lay in between.

The rearrangement uses TRBV28 and TRBJ1-4; possibly TRBD1 for D (6 bases). Looked up from germline, CDR1 is MDHEN and CDR2 is SYDVKM. CDR3 length: 16 amino acids. The V end lost 5 bases, the J end lost 5 bases, and 18 bases lay between the germline ends. CDR3 in DNA: TGTGCCAGCAGTCGGGACACCCGCGGAGGGAATGAAAAACTGTTTTTT. It translates to CASSRDTRGGNEKLFF.

The CDR3: CASSRGRGEGGYTF. CDR3 coding DNA: TGTGCCAGCAGCCGGGGAAGAGGGGAGGGAGGCTACACCTTC. J is TRBJ1-2 and V is TRBV3-1 (or the pseudogene TRBV3-2), with D maybe TRBD1 (5 bases). The CDR3 runs 14 residues. The V end lost 4 bases, the J end lost 8 bases, and 17 bases lay between the germline ends. Per germline, CDR1 LGHDT and CDR2 YNNKEL (reference sequence).

V and J are TRBV10-3 and TRBJ2-3; tentative D call: TRBD1 (5 bases). Trimming pared 3 bases from V and 1 base from J, leaving 8 bases between. Germline-derived CDR1 and CDR2 are ENHRY and SYGVKD. The length of the CDR3 is 14 residues. The CDR3 nucleotides are TGTGCCATCAGTGATGGGGCAGGCACAGATACGCAGTATTTT. Its protein is CAISDGAGTDTQYF.

The V and J genes are TRBV7-9 and TRBJ1-4, with D unclear. The length of the CDR3 is 15 residues. CDR1 is SEHNR, CDR2 FQNEAQ, per germline (reference sequence). The V gene lost 2 bases and the J gene lost 5 bases, with 12 bases spanning the gap. The CDR3 coding sequence is TGTGCCAGCAGCTTATTTGTTGGAGGGAATGAAAAACTGTTTTTT. The encoded protein is CASSLFVGGNEKLFF. Combining the CDR3 with reference TRBV7-9 and TRBJ1-4 gives the whole variable domain DTGVSQNPRHKITKRGQNVTFRCDPISEHNRLYWYRQTLGQGPEFLTYFQNEAQLEKSRLLSDRFSAERPKGSFSTLEIQRTEQGDSAMYLCASSLFVGGNEKLFFGSGTQLSVL.

This clone has only a few counts. V gene TRBV21-1 combines with J gene TRBJ2-2; TRBD2 is the table's D call and was not checked against the DNA. TRBV21-1 is given as a pseudogene. The CDR3 runs to 18 residues. CDR3 sequence (DNA): TGTGCCAGCAGCAAAGAGGGTAGCGGGGGGCTTCACACCGGGGAGCTGTTTTTT. It codes for CASSKEGSGGLHTGELFF.

V gene TRBV19 combines with J gene TRBJ1-2; no definite D call. Germline V gene lookup returns CDR1 LNHDA and CDR2 SQIVND (reference sequence). The CDR3 is 13 amino acids. V was cut by 3 bases and J by 4 bases, with 9 bases left in between. CDR3 sequence: CASSIAQPYGYTF. DNA for the CDR3: TGTGCCAGTAGTATCGCCCAGCCCTATGGCTACACCTTC.

The chain carries TRBV21-1 and TRBJ1-5; TRBD1, the D gene given by the table, was not confirmed from the DNA. TRBV21-1 is a pseudogene locus. The CDR3 spans 16 residues. The CDR3 sequence: CASSNKQGSHNQPQHF. The CDR3 region has the DNA TGTGCCAGCAGCAACAAACAGGGATCCCACAATCAGCCCCAGCATTTT.

This chain uses TRBV2 with TRBJ2-4; unclear D gene. Trimming shortened V by 8 bases and J by 0 bases, and 14 bases separated the two germline ends. Germline values: CDR1 SNHLY, CDR2 FYNNEI. This CDR3 region has 15 residues. CDR3: CASSRLFLAKNIQYF. As DNA, the CDR3 is TGTGCCAGCTCGCGTCTCTTCTTAGCCAAAAACATTCAGTACTTC.

The V and J genes are TRBV28 and TRBJ1-2; TRBD1 matches at 9 bases. The CDR3 is 14 residues long. Trimming cost V 6 bases and J 4 bases; bases outside gene matches: 6. Looked up from germline, CDR1 is MDHEN and CDR2 is SYDVKM. The CDR3 nucleotides are TGTGCCAGCAGGGGGGGGACAGGGACCTATGGCTACACCTTC. Its protein is CASRGGTGTYGYTF.

This chain joins TRBV30 and TRBJ2-2, with 7 positions matching TRBD1. The junction had 9 bases not matched to a gene; V was cut back by 3 bases and J by 8 bases. This CDR3 spans 14 amino acids. The germline CDR1 and CDR2 sequences are GTSNPN and SVGIG (reference sequence). In DNA form, the CDR3 reads TGTGCCTGGAGCAATGGACAGGCTACTGGGGAGCTGTTTTTT. Its protein is CAWSNGQATGELFF.

V and J are TRBV7-2 and TRBJ1-4; D is ambiguous. This CDR3 spans 14 amino acids. V dropped 2 bases and J dropped 0 bases, with 4 bases sitting between them. CDR1 is SGHTA, CDR2 FQGNSA, per germline. The CDR3: CASSLRATNEKLFF. The CDR3, as DNA: TGTGCCAGCAGCTTACGGGCAACTAATGAAAAACTGTTTTTT. The entire variable domain, with the rest obtained from reference TRBV7-2 and TRBJ1-4, is as follows: GAGVSQSPSNKVTEKGKDVELRCDPISGHTALYWYRQSLGQGLEFLIYFQGNSAPDKSGLPSDRFSAERTGGSVSTLTIQRTQQEDSAVYLCASSLRATNEKLFFGSGTQLSVL.

The V and J genes are TRBV30 and TRBJ1-4, with D perhaps matching TRBD1 (6 bases). This CDR3 contains 13 residues. V lost 6 bases and J 4 bases, leaving 12 bases between the germline ends. In germline, CDR1 is GTSNPN, CDR2 SVGIG (reference sequence). The CDR3 coding sequence is TGTGCCTGTACACAGGGAAATAATGAAAAACTGTTTTTT. This gives the protein CACTQGNNEKLFF.